The entry below gives a single TCR beta chain sequence along with its context. The antigen remains unidentified. Then a second PCR, running about 6 to 12 cycles, was carried out with a sample-barcoded 5' primer and a J-beta primer mix. Each cDNA molecule was tagged by a template-switch adaptor that had 12 random nucleotides. MiXCR, applied by TCRdb to the 5' RACE reads, yields one record per CDR3 protein. The sample consists of a few hundred thousand distinct CDR3 sequences, approximately 30% of them appearing once. This sample was included in a study of blood T cells in healthy people across ages. Study information: Every two T cells gave about one barcoded beta molecule via template switching. Findings of the study overall: Naive T cell percentage strongly correlated with TCR beta diversity.

Germline V gives CDR1 SQVTM, CDR2 ANQGSEA. The CDR3 extends over 12 amino acids. Deletions cut 2 bases from V and 1 base from J, with 5 bases between. Researchers isolated at least 6.5 million PBMCs per sample. Sequencing used blood. The sequence derives from a woman aged 70-85 years in good health. This chain uses TRBV29-1 with TRBJ1-1; TRBD1 is a possible D gene (5 bases). The CDR3 sequence is CSVEQGNTEAFF. Here the CDR3 DNA reads TGCAGCGTTGAACAGGGGAACACTGAAGCTTTCTTT.